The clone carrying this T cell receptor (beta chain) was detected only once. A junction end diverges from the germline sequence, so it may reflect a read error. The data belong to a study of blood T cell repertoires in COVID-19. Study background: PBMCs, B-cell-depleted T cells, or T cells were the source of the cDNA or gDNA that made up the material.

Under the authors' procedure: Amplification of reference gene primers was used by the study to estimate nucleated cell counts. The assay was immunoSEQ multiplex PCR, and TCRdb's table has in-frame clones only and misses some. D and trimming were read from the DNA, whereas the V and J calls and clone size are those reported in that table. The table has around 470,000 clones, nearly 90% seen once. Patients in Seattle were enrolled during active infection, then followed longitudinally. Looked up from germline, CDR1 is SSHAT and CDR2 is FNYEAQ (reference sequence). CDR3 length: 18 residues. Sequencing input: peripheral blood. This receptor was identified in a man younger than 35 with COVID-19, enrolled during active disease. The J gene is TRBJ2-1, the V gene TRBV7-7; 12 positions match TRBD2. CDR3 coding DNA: TGTGCTAGCAGCTTAGAACTAGCGGGAGGAGGGTCGGCCAATGAGCAGTTCTTC. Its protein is CASSLELAGGGSANEQFF.